The next 12 T cell receptor beta chains were all read from a single sample in a study of radiation and T cells in renal cell carcinoma. Method: immunoSEQ multiplex PCR; TCRdb's copy keeps in-frame clones and lacks some. This sample carries more than 140,000 clones, less than 85% of them seen once, and the ten largest clones take roughly 25%. Time point reported: baseline pretreatment blood. The sample's treatment: 15 Gy SBRT to primary tumor, nephrectomy 4 weeks later. The input for sequencing was blood, taken from a patient whose treatment included radiotherapy and nephrectomy. These receptors all come from a woman aged 45-59 years with renal cell carcinoma.

The rearrangement uses TRBV29-1 and TRBJ2-2; no clear D. The CDR3 sequence is 13 residues long. Trimming stripped 2 bases from V and 2 bases from J, with 6 bases between. Per the germline V gene, CDR1 is SQVTM and CDR2 is ANQGSEA. In nucleotides, the CDR3 is TGCAGCGTTGAAACAGAAAACACCGGGGAGCTGTTTTTT. Translating it yields CSVETENTGELFF.

This clone was counted a single time. The rearrangement uses TRBV28 and TRBJ1-5; TRBD1 agrees at 7 bases. This CDR3 is 15 amino acids long. The V and J ends lost 7 bases and 3 bases, in that order; junction bases with no gene match: 9. Germline V lookup: CDR1 MDHEN, CDR2 SYDVKM. The CDR3 DNA sequence: TGTGCCAGCACCCTGACAGGGATAGACAATCAGCCCCAGCATTTT. This encodes CASTLTGIDNQPQHF.

The chain uses TRBV29-1 and TRBJ2-5; D might be TRBD2 (5 bases). Germline CDR1 reads SQVTM; CDR2 reads ANQGSEA. CDR3 size: 13 residues. V was cut by 5 bases and J by 1 base, with 11 bases left in between. CDR3 coding DNA: TGCAGCGTTAGGACTCTCCTCCAAGAGACCCAGTACTTC. Protein product: CSVRTLLQETQYF.

In this sample, this clone turned up once. V gene TRBV7-2 combines with J gene TRBJ1-1; D remains ambiguous. V shed 2 bases and J shed 0 bases, with 7 bases lying between them. Germline loops: CDR1 SGHTA, CDR2 FQGNSA. The CDR3 is 14 residues long. DNA of the CDR3: TGTGCCAGCAGCTTATCCTCCATGAACACTGAAGCTTTCTTT. Amino acids: CASSLSSMNTEAFF.

This chain links TRBV5-4 with TRBJ2-7; D ambiguous. V was shortened by 4 bases and J by 4 bases, with 12 bases between the two germline ends. Germline V lookup: CDR1 SGHNT, CDR2 YYREEE (reference sequence). There are 13 residues in the CDR3. The CDR3 sequence: CASSQPSVYEQYF. The CDR3 region has the DNA TGTGCCAGCAGCCAGCCCAGTGTGTACGAGCAGTACTTC.

This clone has just one count. This chain joins TRBV9 and TRBJ2-7; perhaps TRBD2 as D (6 bases). V gave up 3 bases and J gave up 3 bases, with 13 bases separating them. The V gene's germline CDR1 is SGDLS and CDR2 YYNGEE. CDR3 length: 14 amino acids. CDR3 in DNA: TGTGCCAGCAGCGCGACCGGGAGTAGCTACGAGCAGTACTTC. Amino acids: CASSATGSSYEQYF.

This clone was counted a single time. The V call is TRBV10-3, the J call TRBJ2-7, with a weak D call TRBD1 (6 bases). Deletions cut 6 bases from V and 3 bases from J, with 9 bases between. The germline V gene has CDR1 ENHRY and CDR2 SYGVKD. The CDR3 totals 12 residues. The CDR3 nucleotides read TGTGCCATCAGCAACAGGGACTACGAGCAGTACTTC. Its translation is CAISNRDYEQYF.

The CDR3: CASSLGLGNRGLHGYTF. The CDR3 DNA reads as TGTGCCAGCAGCTTAGGTTTGGGTAACAGGGGGTTACATGGCTACACCTTC. The J gene is TRBJ1-2, the V gene TRBV7-2; TRBD1 matches at 8 bases. The junction had 13 bases not matched to a gene; V was cut back by 1 base and J by 6 bases. This CDR3 contains 17 residues. Germline V gene sequence: CDR1 SGHTA, CDR2 FQGNSA.

The V call is TRBV4-3, the J call TRBJ2-2, with TRBD2 matching 13 bases. V was pared by 0 bases and J by 5 bases, with 9 bases of the junction left unmatched. This CDR3 is built from 19 residues. Germline V lookup: CDR1 LGHNA, CDR2 YSLEER. This CDR3 reads CASSQESPLAGGPTGELFF. DNA of the CDR3: TGCGCCAGCAGCCAAGAATCCCCACTAGCGGGAGGGCCAACCGGGGAGCTGTTTTTT.

The CDR3 bases are TGTGCCAGCAGCGCCCAGACAGGAGGGACTGAAGCTTTCTTT. Translated, it gives CASSAQTGGTEAFF. The chain has TRBV9 and TRBJ1-1; maybe TRBD1 (6 bases). CDR3 length equals 14 residues. Between the trimmed V and J ends, which lost 3 bases and 5 bases, there was a span of 14 bases. Germline loops: CDR1 SGDLS, CDR2 YYNGEE.

This clone has only a few counts. The gene calls are TRBV29-1 and TRBJ1-1; 9 bases match TRBD1. Germline lookup yields CDR1 SQVTM and CDR2 ANQGSEA. This CDR3 comprises 13 residues. Unmatched junction bases numbered 2, after V lost 6 bases and J lost 0 bases. The CDR3 spells CSVDRGLNTEAFF. The DNA of the CDR3 is TGCAGCGTAGACAGGGGGTTGAACACTGAAGCTTTCTTT. Looking up the rest from reference TRBV29-1 and TRBJ1-1 gives the full variable domain: SAVISQKPSRDICQRGTSLTIQCQVDSQVTMMFWYRQQPGQSLTLIATANQGSEATYESGFVIDKFPISRPNLTFSTLTVSNMSPEDSSIYLCSVDRGLNTEAFFGQGTRLTVV.

The gene calls are TRBV6-1 and TRBJ1-1; D gene ambiguous. There are 13 residues in the CDR3. CDR1 and CDR2 (germline): MNHNS, SASEGT. Trimming left V 6 bases short and J 10 bases short, with 18 bases between. The CDR3 loop reads CASRVDGREVAFF. CDR3 nucleotide sequence: TGTGCCAGCAGGGTTGACGGTCGGGAGGTAGCTTTCTTT.